These 32 T cell receptor beta chains were all obtained from the same sample, sequenced in a study of cytomegalovirus exposure and HLA in healthy donors. Amplification used 60 Vbeta primers and 13 Jbeta primers. Some clones are missing from TCRdb's copy, which holds only in-frame ones; the method was immunoSEQ multiplex PCR. Here the sample spans around 75,000 clones, 76% being singletons. Material for sequencing was PBMCs. The receptors derive from a man between 18 and 29 years old in good health and CMV-seronegative.

CDR3 region: CATNRTSGCYNEQFF. CDR3 nucleotide sequence: TGTGCCACCAATAGGACTAGCGGGTGTTACAATGAGCAGTTCTTC. The V gene is TRBV25-1, the J gene TRBJ2-1; 11 bases are shared with TRBD2. The trim removed 10 bases at V and 4 bases at J, leaving 9 bases unmatched. There are 15 residues in the CDR3. CDR1 and CDR2 from the germline V gene are MGHDK and SYGVNS.

This clone has just a few counts. The V and J genes are TRBV5-1 and TRBJ1-4, with D possibly matching TRBD1 (6 bases). Trimming shortened V by 2 bases and J by 8 bases, and 13 bases separated the two germline ends. The CDR3 contains 14 residues. CDR1 and CDR2 (germline): SGHRS, YFSETQ. The CDR3 region has the DNA TGCGCCAGCAGCTTCGGCCAGGGGCGGGAAAAACTGTTTTTT. Translation gives CASSFGQGREKLFF. Full variable domain (remainder filled in from reference TRBV5-1 and TRBJ1-4): KAGVTQTPRYLIKTRGQQVTLSCSPISGHRSVSWYQQTPGQGLQFLFEYFSETQRNKGNFPGRFSGRQFSNSRSEMNVSTLELGDSALYLCASSFGQGREKLFFGSGTQLSVL.

This clone occurred once. The chain employs TRBV2 and TRBJ2-3; TRBD1 matches at 8 bases. The CDR3 is 14 amino acids. Germline V gene data show CDR1 as SNHLY and CDR2 as FYNNEI. After removal of 7 bases from V and 1 base from J, the junction contained 4 bases not matched to a gene. The CDR3: CASKTGVGTDTQYF. CDR3 nucleotide sequence: TGTGCCAGCAAGACAGGGGTGGGCACAGATACGCAGTATTTT.

This chain links TRBV5-1 with TRBJ1-1, with 7 positions matching TRBD1. Germline V gene sequence: CDR1 SGHRS, CDR2 YFSETQ. J was trimmed by 7 bases and V by 0 bases; bases with no gene match: 6. The CDR3 extends over 14 amino acids. Here the CDR3 reads CASSLEAGGGEAFF. The CDR3 nucleotides are TGCGCCAGCAGCTTGGAGGCAGGGGGAGGTGAAGCTTTCTTT.

The chain joins TRBV28 to TRBJ2-5; 11 nucleotides line up with TRBD1. CDR1 is MDHEN and CDR2 is SYDVKM in the germline V gene. The CDR3 consists of 14 residues. V lost 5 bases to trimming and J lost 4 bases; unmatched junction nucleotides: 3. This CDR3 reads CASSRDRGSETQYF. The CDR3 nucleotides are TGTGCCAGCAGTCGGGACAGGGGGTCAGAGACCCAGTACTTC.

V usage is TRBV5-6 and J usage is TRBJ2-7; 9 positions agree with TRBD1. The CDR3 is 14 amino acids. V shed 1 base, J shed 6 bases, and the junction held 5 bases outside the gene matches. Germline values: CDR1 SGHDT, CDR2 YYEEEE. CDR3 DNA sequence: TGTGCCAGCAGCTTGTGGGACAGGGTACGCGAGCAGTACTTC. Amino acids: CASSLWDRVREQYF.

The rearrangement joins TRBV2 to TRBJ2-5; 12 bases agree with TRBD2. The CDR3 totals 16 residues. V was pared by 3 bases and J by 5 bases, with 7 bases of the junction left unmatched. Germline loops: CDR1 SNHLY, CDR2 FYNNEI. The CDR3 sequence is CASSEASGGARETQYF. DNA for the CDR3: TGTGCCAGCAGTGAGGCTAGCGGGGGGGCGAGGGAGACCCAGTACTTC.

The genes are TRBV5-1 and TRBJ2-5; 7 positions match TRBD2. The CDR3 runs 14 residues. V lost 4 bases, J lost 3 bases, and 6 bases stayed unmatched. The V gene's germline CDR1 is SGHRS and CDR2 YFSETQ. CDR3 in amino acids: CASSPPAGKETQYF. CDR3 sequence (DNA): TGCGCCAGCAGCCCCCCAGCGGGGAAAGAGACCCAGTACTTC. Looking up the rest from reference TRBV5-1 and TRBJ2-5 gives the full variable domain: KAGVTQTPRYLIKTRGQQVTLSCSPISGHRSVSWYQQTPGQGLQFLFEYFSETQRNKGNFPGRFSGRQFSNSRSEMNVSTLELGDSALYLCASSPPAGKETQYFGPGTRLLVL.

This clone is categorized as medium-sized. The chain uses TRBV6-1 and TRBJ2-7; 11 positions agree with TRBD1. CDR3 length equals 15 residues. Per germline, CDR1 MNHNS and CDR2 SASEGT. CDR3 in DNA: TGTGCCAGCAGTGATCGGACAGGGGGCTCCAACGAGCAGTACGTC. Its translation is CASSDRTGGSNEQYV.

V usage is TRBV27 and J usage is TRBJ2-2, with a tentative D call TRBD2 (5 bases). Germline CDR1 reads MNHEY; CDR2 reads SMNVEV (reference sequence). The CDR3 consists of 16 residues. Deletions cut 3 bases from V and 3 bases from J, with 14 bases between. The CDR3, as DNA: TGTGCCAGCAGTTTGAGGCTAGCTGCAGACACCGGGGAGCTGTTTTTT. Protein: CASSLRLAADTGELFF.

V and J are TRBV10-2 and TRBJ2-7; 14 nucleotides match TRBD2. With 6 bases clipped from V and 5 bases from J, the junction kept 6 bases outside the gene matches. Germline CDR1 reads WSHSY; CDR2 reads SAAADI. CDR3 size: 15 residues. CDR3: CASRGLAGERNEQYF. CDR3 sequence (DNA): TGCGCCAGCAGGGGACTAGCGGGGGAGCGGAACGAGCAGTACTTC.

The rearrangement uses TRBV6-1 and TRBJ1-1; maybe TRBD1 (5 bases). V lost 6 bases and J lost 1, with 12 bases in between. This CDR3 spans 14 amino acids. Germline V CDR1 and CDR2: MNHNS, SASEGT. The CDR3 region has the DNA TGTGCCAGCAGGTTACAGGTAGCGAACACTGAAGCTTTCTTT. Its translation: CASRLQVANTEAFF.

The rearrangement joins TRBV6-5 to TRBJ2-2; D may be TRBD2 (6 bases). CDR1 is MNHEY, CDR2 SVGAGI, per germline. The CDR3 has 15 amino acids. V lost 10 bases to trimming and J lost 5 bases, with 20 bases between them. CDR3 loop: CATTPQVGGTGELFF. CDR3 DNA: TGTGCCACCACCCCACAGGTGGGGGGTACCGGGGAGCTGTTTTTT.

The V and J genes are TRBV27 and TRBJ2-7; tentatively, D is TRBD1 (5 bases). Germline values: CDR1 MNHEY, CDR2 SMNVEV (reference sequence). The length of the CDR3 is 10 residues. Trimming pared 11 bases from V and 2 bases from J, leaving 7 bases between. CDR3 amino acids: CAGAPYEQYV. The CDR3, as DNA: TGTGCCGGGGCACCCTACGAGCAGTACGTC.

CDR3 in amino acids: CASNTGSQPQHF. The DNA for the CDR3 is TGTGCCAGCAACACAGGGAGTCAGCCCCAGCATTTT. The chain links TRBV28 to TRBJ1-5; the D gene is possibly TRBD1 (6 bases). V dropped 7 bases and J dropped 6 bases, with 10 bases sitting between them. Per the germline V gene, CDR1 is MDHEN and CDR2 is SYDVKM. This CDR3 spans 12 amino acids.

The genes are TRBV5-4 and TRBJ1-1; 9 bases line up with TRBD1. This CDR3 region has 15 residues. Losses at the gene ends were 3 bases for V and 1 base for J; bases not matched to a gene: 4. Germline lookup yields CDR1 SGHNT and CDR2 YYREEE (reference sequence). Here the CDR3 DNA reads TGTGCCAGCAGCTATAGACAGGGGGGGAACACTGAAGCTTTCTTT. Translated: CASSYRQGGNTEAFF.

This clone was picked up one time. The genes are TRBV6-6 and TRBJ1-1; 7 positions agree with TRBD1. The CDR3 runs to 15 residues. Germline CDR1 reads MNHNY; CDR2 reads SVGAGI (reference sequence). The V segment lost 2 bases and the J segment 4 bases; nucleotides outside the gene matches: 7. CDR3 sequence (DNA): TGTGCCAGCAGTTACCAGAGGGGGCCTTCCACTGAAGCTTTCTTT. Amino acid sequence: CASSYQRGPSTEAFF.

This clone was recorded a few times. The chain employs TRBV5-1 and TRBJ1-3, with 7 bases identical to TRBD1. The CDR3 length is 16 residues. The junction had 7 bases not matched to a gene; V was cut back by 0 bases and J by 4 bases. Germline V gene data show CDR1 as SGHRS and CDR2 as YFSETQ. The CDR3 nucleotides read TGCGCCAGCAGCTTGGAGGTCTCAGGGGGAGGAAACACCATATATTTT. The encoded protein is CASSLEVSGGGNTIYF.

The chain joins TRBV10-2 to TRBJ1-2, with D perhaps matching TRBD1 (5 bases). Trimming cost V 8 bases and J 6 bases, with 19 bases left between them. Per the germline V gene, CDR1 is WSHSY and CDR2 is SAAADI. There are 14 residues in the CDR3. DNA for the CDR3: TGCGCCAGCTGGGGAGGGGCGGAGGTAGATGGCTACACCTTC. Translation gives CASWGGAEVDGYTF.

The rearrangement links TRBV28 to TRBJ2-2, with D possibly matching TRBD1 (6 bases). The V gene's germline CDR1 is MDHEN and CDR2 SYDVKM. V dropped 9 bases and J dropped 3 bases, with 17 bases sitting between them. This CDR3 has 15 amino acids. CDR3 region: CASLNRVGYTGELFF. CDR3 DNA sequence: TGTGCCAGTCTTAACAGGGTCGGGTACACCGGGGAGCTGTTTTTT.

CDR3 DNA sequence: TGTGCCAGCAGCTTGTCCCAGCGGGCCTATTTAGCGGATACGCAGTATTTT. Translated, it gives CASSLSQRAYLADTQYF. The genes are TRBV5-6 and TRBJ2-3, with D tentatively TRBD2 (6 bases). Germline V gene sequence: CDR1 SGHDT, CDR2 YYEEEE. CDR3 length: 17 residues. V was trimmed by 1 base and J by 6 bases, leaving 21 bases between them.

The genes are TRBV6-1 and TRBJ2-7; D might be TRBD2 (6 bases). The V gene lost 4 bases and the J gene lost 0 bases, with 10 bases spanning the gap. This CDR3 comprises 14 residues. Germline CDR1 is MNHNS and CDR2 is SASEGT. CDR3 sequence: CASSVGGSSYEQYV. The DNA of the CDR3 is TGTGCCAGCAGTGTAGGAGGGAGCTCCTACGAGCAGTACGTC.

This clone was counted a few times. The chain has TRBV7-3 and TRBJ2-5; 7 bases fit TRBD2. The V gene end was trimmed by 0 bases and the J gene end by 5 bases; junction bases not matched to a gene: 3. The germline CDR1 and CDR2 sequences are SGHTA and FQGTGA. The CDR3 is 14 residues long. Written as DNA, the CDR3 is TGTGCCAGCAGCTTAACAGCGGGGCAGGAGACCCAGTACTTC. Translation gives CASSLTAGQETQYF.

Remarks on this clone: This specimen includes other DNA sequences encoding the same CDR3. The V gene is TRBV6-5, the J gene TRBJ1-2; perhaps TRBD1 as D (5 bases). The germline V gene has CDR1 MNHEY and CDR2 SVGAGI. Trimming took 6 bases from V and 5 from J, leaving 19 bases between them. The CDR3 has 15 amino acids. The CDR3, as DNA: TGTGCCAGCAGGACTTCCGGGACTGCTATTTATGGCTACACCTTC. This sequence encodes CASRTSGTAIYGYTF.

This chain joins TRBV5-1 and TRBJ2-1; 9 bases match TRBD2. Trimming at V came to 4 bases and at J to 6 bases, leaving 11 bases not matched to a gene. The CDR3 length is 16 residues. Germline CDR1 is SGHRS and CDR2 is YFSETQ. The CDR3, as DNA: TGCGCCAGCAGCCGCGGGGGGGCCTTGGTGATCAATGAGCAGTTCTTC. Translating gives CASSRGGALVINEQFF.

This chain links TRBV11-2 with TRBJ1-3; D gene ambiguous. The V end lost 5 bases, the J end lost 9 bases, and 14 bases lay between the germline ends. This CDR3 region has 13 residues. Germline V lookup: CDR1 SGHAT, CDR2 FQNNGV. CDR3 in amino acids: CASSPTGGSTIYF. For the CDR3, the DNA is TGTGCCAGCAGCCCGACGGGAGGGAGCACCATATATTTT.

This clone was counted a few times. V gene TRBV7-3 combines with J gene TRBJ1-1; TRBD1 aligns across 9 bases. Germline V CDR1 and CDR2: SGHTA, FQGTGA. V shed 1 base and J 1 base; nucleotides not matched to a gene: 4. CDR3 length: 16 residues. The CDR3 nucleotides are TGTGCCAGCAGCTTAAACAGGGGGCAGAGGAACACTGAAGCTTTCTTT. Translating it yields CASSLNRGQRNTEAFF.

The V call is TRBV28, the J call TRBJ2-5, with TRBD2 matching 9 bases. This CDR3 has 18 amino acids. Trimming removed 2 bases from V and 6 bases from J; junction bases left unmatched: 16. From germline, CDR1 is MDHEN and CDR2 SYDVKM. This chain's CDR3 is CASSLRFGGGGAEKTQYF. CDR3 nucleotide sequence: TGTGCCAGCAGTTTAAGGTTCGGGGGCGGGGGGGCCGAAAAGACCCAGTACTTC.

The rearrangement links TRBV7-9 to TRBJ2-2, with D possibly matching TRBD2 (7 bases). With 1 base removed from V and 4 bases from J, the gap between germline ends came to 13 bases. The CDR3 consists of 16 residues. Per the germline V gene, CDR1 is SEHNR and CDR2 is FQNEAQ (reference sequence). CDR3 sequence (DNA): TGTGCCAGCAGCTTAGGGGGGGGCGCGAGCACCGGGGAGCTGTTTTTT. Its translation: CASSLGGGASTGELFF.

This clone has just one count. The chain joins TRBV5-1 to TRBJ2-3, with D possibly matching TRBD2 (7 bases). CDR3 length equals 15 residues. The V end was cut by 7 bases, the J end by 2 bases, with 17 bases between. Germline assignment: CDR1 SGHRS and CDR2 YFSETQ. CDR3: CASRPGAGDTDTQYF. CDR3 nucleotides: TGCGCCAGCCGACCGGGGGCGGGGGACACAGATACGCAGTATTTT.

The rearrangement uses TRBV5-5 and TRBJ2-1, with 7 bases matching TRBD1. The CDR3 consists of 15 residues. From germline, CDR1 is SGHKS and CDR2 YYEKEE (reference sequence). With 3 bases clipped from V and 4 bases from J, the junction kept 7 bases outside the gene matches. The CDR3 DNA is TGTGCCAGCAGCTCGGGGACAGCTCTGTACAATGAGCAGTTCTTC. Translating gives CASSSGTALYNEQFF.

The V call is TRBV27, the J call TRBJ1-1, with TRBD1 matching 8 bases. The CDR3 has 16 amino acids. Trimming removed 6 bases from V and 0 bases from J; junction bases left unmatched: 9. Germline loops: CDR1 MNHEY, CDR2 SMNVEV (reference sequence). CDR3 residues: CASSLRGRGMNTEAFF. Written as DNA, the CDR3 is TGTGCCAGCAGCCTCAGGGGGCGGGGAATGAACACTGAAGCTTTCTTT.